Below are 21 T cell receptor beta chains sequenced from a single sample in a study of T cells after somatic rescue of genetic block. Sequenced by immunoSEQ multiplex PCR; TCRdb stores in-frame clones only, minus some. Counted here are 10,000 to 15,000 clones, around 70% occurring once; the ten biggest clones make up around 20%. What was sequenced was peripheral blood mononuclear cells (PBMCs). These receptors were collected from a boy aged 10-17 years.

This clone was seen a handful of times. The rearrangement joins TRBV6-1 to TRBJ2-7; D remains ambiguous. CDR3 length: 11 amino acids. The V gene lost 3 bases and the J gene lost 4 bases, with 4 bases spanning the gap. Germline CDR1 MNHNS, CDR2 SASEGT. DNA for the CDR3: TGTGCCAGCAGTGAGGGATACGAGCAGTACTTC. Amino acids: CASSEGYEQYF.

The V call is TRBV28, the J call TRBJ2-5; 7 nucleotides agree with TRBD1. The CDR3 is 15 amino acids. V gave up 7 bases and J gave up 4 bases; unmatched junction bases: 12. Per the germline V gene, CDR1 is MDHEN and CDR2 is SYDVKM. The CDR3 here is CASTLDRDSRETQYF. The CDR3 DNA follows: TGTGCCAGCACTCTAGACAGGGACAGCAGAGAGACCCAGTACTTC.

The rearrangement joins TRBV5-4 to TRBJ2-3; the match to TRBD2 covers 7 bases. CDR1 SGHNT and CDR2 YYREEE come from the germline V gene (reference sequence). V lost 0 bases, J lost 9 bases, and 10 bases stayed unmatched. The CDR3 runs 15 residues. In nucleotides, the CDR3 is TGTGCCAGCAGCTTGGTAGCGGGTTTCCGCGCGACGCAGTATTTT. Amino acid sequence: CASSLVAGFRATQYF.

CDR3 in DNA: TGTGCCAGCAGCTTGAGCAGGGGCCTTAACTATGGCTACACCTTC. It yields the protein CASSLSRGLNYGYTF. The rearrangement joins TRBV5-4 to TRBJ1-2; TRBD1 is a possible D gene (6 bases). Germline CDR1 is SGHNT and CDR2 is YYREEE (reference sequence). The CDR3 is 15 amino acids. V was pared by 1 base and J by 1 base, with 11 bases between.

The chain recombines TRBV18 with TRBJ2-7; 15 nucleotides match TRBD2. CDR3 length: 16 residues. Trimming removed 3 bases from V and 7 bases from J; junction bases left unmatched: 7. Per the germline V gene, CDR1 is KGHSH and CDR2 is LQKENI. The CDR3 bases are TGTGCCAGCTCACCGGGGACTAGCGGGAGGTCGGGGGAGCAGTACTTC. This encodes CASSPGTSGRSGEQYF.

The chain combines TRBV5-1 with TRBJ1-2; perhaps TRBD1 as D (5 bases). V lost 0 bases and J 1 base, leaving 10 bases between the germline ends. Looked up from germline, CDR1 is SGHRS and CDR2 is YFSETQ. This CDR3 contains 15 residues. The CDR3 spells CASSLGQINNYGYTF. The CDR3 DNA follows: TGCGCCAGCAGCTTGGGACAGATCAATAACTATGGCTACACCTTC.

The J gene is TRBJ2-7, the V gene TRBV4-1; a weak D match, TRBD1 (6 bases). The CDR3 has 16 residues. Germline-derived CDR1 and CDR2 are MGHRA and YSYEKL. V was shortened by 0 bases and J by 3 bases, with 15 bases between the two germline ends. CDR3 protein: CASSQDWPLRGYEQYF. As DNA, the CDR3 is TGCGCCAGCAGCCAAGATTGGCCACTCAGGGGCTACGAGCAGTACTTC.

This clone was seen a single time. V usage is TRBV5-5 and J usage is TRBJ2-4, with a tentative D call TRBD1 (6 bases). Trimming pared 0 bases from V and 6 bases from J, leaving 16 bases between. The CDR3 totals 16 residues. Germline-derived CDR1 and CDR2 are SGHKS and YYEKEE (reference sequence). CDR3: CASSLAPGQTLNIQYF. The CDR3 nucleotides are TGTGCCAGCAGCTTGGCCCCGGGACAAACATTAAACATTCAGTACTTC.

This clone was detected only a few times. Sequence at one end of the junction differs from germline and may be a read error. V gene TRBV9 combines with J gene TRBJ1-2; D is ambiguous. CDR3 length equals 8 residues. Germline CDR1 and CDR2: SGDLS and YYNGEE. CDR3 DNA: TGTGCCAGCAGCCCCTTAGCCTTC. As protein: CASSPLAF.

The rearrangement links TRBV9 to TRBJ2-3; TRBD2 agrees at 13 bases. This CDR3 is 19 amino acids long. From germline, CDR1 is SGDLS and CDR2 YYNGEE. V trimming: 0 bases; J trimming: 4 bases; junction bases outside the gene matches: 11. In DNA, the CDR3 is TGTGCCAGCAGCGTAGAAGGACTAGCGGGAGTAAATGGAGCAGATACGCAGTATTTT. Its protein product is CASSVEGLAGVNGADTQYF.

This chain links TRBV27 with TRBJ1-5, with D unresolved. The CDR3 consists of 12 residues. Germline-derived CDR1 and CDR2 are MNHEY and SMNVEV (reference sequence). V lost 5 bases and J 4 bases, leaving 6 bases between the germline ends. The CDR3 DNA reads TGTGCCAGCAGTGCCCGTAATCAGCCCCAGCATTTT. It specifies CASSARNQPQHF.

The CDR3 sequence: CASSAILDRGFNEQYF. CDR3 in DNA: TGCGCCAGCAGTGCGATACTCGACAGGGGGTTCAACGAGCAGTACTTC. The rearrangement uses TRBV10-2 and TRBJ2-7, with 9 bases fitting TRBD1. Trimming removed 4 bases from V and 5 bases from J; junction bases left unmatched: 12. This CDR3 spans 16 amino acids. Germline lookup yields CDR1 WSHSY and CDR2 SAAADI.

The chain is built from TRBV7-3 and TRBJ2-1; D might be TRBD2 (5 bases). Germline CDR1 and CDR2: SGHTA and FQGTGA. Trimming left V 2 bases short and J 4 bases short, with 15 bases between. The CDR3 is 16 amino acids. In DNA form, the CDR3 reads TGTGCCAGCAGCTTAGATGGGCGGGCCATTTACAATGAGCAGTTCTTC. This gives the protein CASSLDGRAIYNEQFF.

By sample fraction, this clone is medium-sized (0.01 to 0.1%). V is TRBV28 and J is TRBJ1-6; TRBD1 is a possible D gene (5 bases). Germline-derived CDR1 and CDR2 are MDHEN and SYDVKM. V dropped 4 bases and J dropped 7 bases, with 20 bases sitting between them. The CDR3 extends over 17 amino acids. This chain's CDR3 is CASSSPRQGGYNSPLHF. For the CDR3, the DNA is TGTGCCAGCAGTTCCCCCCGGCAGGGCGGGTACAATTCACCCCTCCACTTT.

The J gene is TRBJ2-1, the V gene TRBV7-6; no clear D gene. CDR3 length: 13 amino acids. In germline, CDR1 is SGHVS, CDR2 FNYEAQ. The V end was cut by 7 bases, the J end by 9 bases, with 16 bases between. CDR3 DNA: TGTGCCAGCACAACAACCATCGATGGTGAGCAGTTCTTC. The encoded protein is CASTTTIDGEQFF.

This clone was picked up a small number of times. The genes are TRBV5-1 and TRBJ2-7, with 8 bases identical to TRBD2. Germline V CDR1 and CDR2: SGHRS, YFSETQ. V was pared by 3 bases and J by 4 bases, with 6 bases of the junction left unmatched. This CDR3 has 14 amino acids. CDR3 residues: CASSSRTSWYEQYF. In DNA form, the CDR3 reads TGCGCCAGCAGCTCTCGGACTAGCTGGTACGAGCAGTACTTC.

V gene TRBV11-1 combines with J gene TRBJ2-4; 16 nucleotides agree with TRBD2. V trimming: 10 bases; J trimming: 1 base; junction bases outside the gene matches: 13. The germline gives CDR1 SGHAT, CDR2 FQDESV (reference sequence). The CDR3 consists of 19 residues. CDR3 bases: TGTGCCATACTCAACCAGGGACTAGCGGGGGGGAAGGCCAAAAACATTCAGTACTTC. Amino acids: CAILNQGLAGGKAKNIQYF.

This clone was found a few times. CDR3 sequence (DNA): TGTGCCAGCAGCTTAGGGGGGACTAGCGGGGTGGAAAAGAACACCGGGGAGCTGTTTTTT. Residues: CASSLGGTSGVEKNTGELFF. The chain has TRBV13 and TRBJ2-2; 13 bases map to TRBD2. Trimming cost V 0 bases and J 1 base; bases outside gene matches: 8. The germline V gene has CDR1 PRHDT and CDR2 FYEKMQ (reference sequence). This CDR3 is built from 20 residues. Drawing the rest from reference TRBV13 and TRBJ2-2, the complete variable domain is AAGVIQSPRHLIKEKRETATLKCYPIPRHDTVYWYQQGPGQDPQFLISFYEKMQSDKGSIPDRFSAQQFSDYHSELNMSSLELGDSALYFCASSLGGTSGVEKNTGELFFGEGSRLTVL.

V usage is TRBV11-2 and J usage is TRBJ1-1; 7 nucleotides align to TRBD1. The CDR3 spans 14 residues. With 3 bases clipped from V and 1 base from J, the junction kept 2 bases outside the gene matches. Germline V CDR1 and CDR2: SGHAT, FQNNGV. The CDR3 loop is CASSLGTANTEAFF. CDR3 bases: TGTGCCAGCAGCTTGGGGACAGCGAACACTGAAGCTTTCTTT.

This clone is medium-sized within its sample. The V call is TRBV10-3, the J call TRBJ2-2; TRBD2 is a possible D gene (6 bases). Germline V CDR1 and CDR2: ENHRY, SYGVKD. Trimming took off 3 bases at V and 5 bases at J, with 10 bases between the two ends. The CDR3 loop spans 14 amino acids. The CDR3 region is CAISEWTKTGELFF. Here the CDR3 DNA reads TGTGCCATCAGTGAATGGACTAAAACCGGGGAGCTGTTTTTT.

This chain connects TRBV27 to TRBJ2-5, with 13 bases matching TRBD2. The CDR3 has 17 residues. The germline V gene has CDR1 MNHEY and CDR2 SMNVEV (reference sequence). The J segment lost 5 bases and the V segment lost 5 bases, leaving 11 bases of the junction unmatched. The CDR3: CASSILLAGGPGETQYF. The CDR3 coding sequence is TGTGCCAGCAGTATTCTACTAGCGGGAGGGCCTGGGGAGACCCAGTACTTC.